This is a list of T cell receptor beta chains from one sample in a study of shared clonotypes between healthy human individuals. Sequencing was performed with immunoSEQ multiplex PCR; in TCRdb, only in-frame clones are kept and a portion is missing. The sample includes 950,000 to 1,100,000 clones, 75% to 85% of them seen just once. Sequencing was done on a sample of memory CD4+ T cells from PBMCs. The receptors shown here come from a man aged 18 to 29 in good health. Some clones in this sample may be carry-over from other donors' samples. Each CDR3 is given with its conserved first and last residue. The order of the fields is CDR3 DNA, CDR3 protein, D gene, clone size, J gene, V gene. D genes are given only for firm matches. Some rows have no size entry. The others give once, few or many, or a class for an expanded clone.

TGTGCCAGCAGTCGGACCTGGTGGAACACCATATATTTT	CASSRTWWNTIYF	NA	once	TRBJ1-3	TRBV28
TGTGCCAGCGCCAGTCGAGGGTATGGGACATACGAGCAGTACTTC	CASASRGYGTYEQYF	NA	NA	TRBJ2-7	TRBV28
TGTGCCAGCAGTCAATGGAAGAGTATATACAATGAGCAGTTCTTC	CASSQWKSIYNEQFF	NA	NA	TRBJ2-1	TRBV5-6
TGCGCCAGCAGCCAGCGCCAGGAGAATAACTATGGCTACACCTTC	CASSQRQENNYGYTF	NA	NA	TRBJ1-2	TRBV4-1
TGTGCCAGCAGGTTGTTCTATGAGCAGTTCTTC	CASRLFYEQFF	NA	NA	TRBJ2-1	TRBV28
TGTGCCAGCTCGCCTGGACACACTAACACTGAAGCTTTCTTT	CASSPGHTNTEAFF	NA	few	TRBJ1-1	TRBV18
TGTGCCAGCAGCTCGACTAGCGGGAGCTGGGGCACCGGGGAGCTGTTTTTT	CASSSTSGSWGTGELFF	TRBD2	NA	TRBJ2-2	TRBV11-3
TGCGCCAGCAGCCAAGCTAACGTCGCGGGAGTCCTTTATCCCTACGAGCAGTACTTC	CASSQANVAGVLYPYEQYF	TRBD2	NA	TRBJ2-7	TRBV4-1
TGTGCCACCAGCCGTGGGGCTATCGGCTCTGGAAACACCATATATTTT	CATSRGAIGSGNTIYF	NA	NA	TRBJ1-3	TRBV15
TGTGCCTGGACACCACCTCCGGGCAGGGGTAATGAGCAGTTCTTC	CAWTPPPGRGNEQFF	NA	NA	TRBJ2-1	TRBV30